This TCR beta chain was captured by sequencing in a study of T cell responses to AZD1222 COVID-19 vaccine (dated by TCRdb to the early 2020s). Background on the whole study: AZD1222 recipients given second doses at about 4 weeks or at about 12 weeks were pooled, since spike-specific TCR depth and breadth were not found to differ between the two schedules. Trial participants were enrolled by age into subgroups of 18-55, 56-69 and 70-plus years, and around 140, 26 and 57 TCR-sequenced participants, respectively, were included in these subgroups. TCR sequencing covered more than 230 trial participants: roughly 200 given two doses of AZD1222 and 26 given two doses of MenACWY control vaccine. The paper's findings and limits, for the study overall: Spike-specific TCR breadth and depth rose significantly after two AZD1222 doses compared with day 0 and with MenACWY recipients. CD4 TCRs associated with the vaccine covered the entire spike protein, and the dominant responses were in regions 160-218 and 743-854. Participants were mostly white British, with more females than males. The authors suggested clonal diversity may have been underestimated. Because no day 14 peak-response samples were available, repertoires were characterized only after the peak T cell response. Only five or six AZD1222 recipients were SARS-CoV-2 seropositive at baseline, limiting conclusions about previously exposed vaccinees. Reportedly, close to half of the unique spike-specific TCRs recognized epitopes lying outside the regions that are mutated in the B.1.351 and B.1.1.7 variants. The 56-69-year group was small, and its depth increase did not reach significance, likely because of low power.

After removal of 0 bases from V and 4 bases from J, the junction retains 1 base not matched to a gene. The CDR3, cysteine through phenylalanine, is 15 amino acids long. The only DNA kept is the CDR3, 45 bases in frame from the first base. CDR1 is given as MNHNY and CDR2 as SVGAGI, both from the germline V gene (reference sequence). Comments on this clone: It lacks a known antigen. No clone much larger than this one lies a single base away; base qualities are absent.

The time point label on this specimen signifies: baseline before first vaccination. The vaccinee samples were drawn from two UK trials, COV001 and COV002, one of which was a single-blind randomized controlled phase 2/3 trial testing AZD1222 (ChAdOx1 nCoV-19) in healthy adults. Trial participant PBMC samples were collected at day 0 and day 28 after the second dose for TCRbeta chain sequencing. The CDR3 regions of human TCRbeta chains were analyzed by immunosequencing. The paper's processing steps were these. TCRs in the repertoires were matched against a reference library of SARS-CoV-2-specific TCRs that had been generated with the MIRA antigen-specificity platform. Breadth was defined as the fraction of unique TCRs that were SARS-CoV-2-associated, and depth was defined as the fraction of total T cells that were SARS-CoV-2-associated. Using the MIRA data, each spike-specific TCR was assigned both to the spike region to which the TCR was reactive and to a CD4 or CD8 class. Log10-transformed breadth and depth values were compared by one-way ANOVA with Sidak's multiple comparisons tests. In TCRdb, the immuneACCESS table is reduced to in-frame sequences with V and J assigned. These tables do not hold every clone; where another copy was compared, an unresolved V gene accounts for under half, and the others remain unexplained. V and J calls and clone size are copied from that table; D and trimming were computed from the DNA. The sample contains about 120,000 clones, 87% of them found a single time. Around 7.5% of the sample comes from the top ten.

The source is an adult in good health. This chain joins TRBV6-6 to TRBJ1-5, and TRBD1 matches 9 of the central bases. This specimen consisted of peripheral blood, obtained on day 0 of AZD1222 vaccination. The CDR3 amino acid sequence is: CASSYSTGGNQPQHF. In nucleotide form, the sequence is TGTGCCAGCAGTTACTCGACAGGGGGTAATCAGCCCCAGCATTTT.